These 23 T cell receptor beta chains originate from one sample sequenced in a study of OX40 agonist ivuxolimab in advanced cancers. Clones were read by immunoSEQ multiplex PCR, and TCRdb kept only the in-frame ones, dropping some. This table holds over 70,000 clones, about 87% found once. The sequences come from CD4+ or CD8+ T cells sorted from blood, collected in a trial of the OX40 agonist ivuxolimab. The receptors were gathered from an adult with an advanced solid tumor such as melanoma, head and neck, liver or kidney cancer.

The V gene is TRBV5-1, the J gene TRBJ2-7, with 8 bases lining up with TRBD2. The CDR3 extends over 14 amino acids. CDR1 SGHRS and CDR2 YFSETQ come from the germline V gene. V lost 3 bases to trimming and J lost 0 bases; unmatched junction nucleotides: 2. In nucleotides, the CDR3 is TGCGCCAGCAGCTCGGGAGGGCCCTCCTACGAGCAGTACTTC. This translates into CASSSGGPSYEQYF.

The V and J genes are TRBV6-6 and TRBJ2-7; no firm D call. The CDR3 runs to 12 residues. The germline V and J ends were trimmed by 2 bases and 6 bases, with 8 bases remaining between them. Germline V gene lookup returns CDR1 MNHNY and CDR2 SVGAGI (reference sequence). Here the CDR3 reads CASSYDRGEQYF. CDR3 nucleotide sequence: TGTGCCAGCAGTTACGATCGAGGCGAGCAGTACTTC.

The CDR3, as DNA: TGTGCCAGTAGTGGGACACCTCAAGAGACCCAGTACTTC. This encodes CASSGTPQETQYF. This chain links TRBV19 with TRBJ2-5, with D maybe TRBD1 (6 bases). CDR1 and CDR2 (germline): LNHDA, SQIVND (reference sequence). CDR3 length: 13 residues. V lost 5 bases and J lost 2, with 9 bases in between.

The chain couples TRBV4-3 to TRBJ2-2, with 8 bases lining up with TRBD2. The junction had 1 base not matched to a gene; V was cut back by 0 bases and J by 1 base. CDR3 length: 16 amino acids. The germline V gene encodes CDR1 LGHNA and CDR2 YSLEER. CDR3 protein: CASSQELAVNTGELFF. CDR3 nucleotide sequence: TGCGCCAGCAGCCAAGAACTAGCGGTGAACACCGGGGAGCTGTTTTTT.

This chain uses TRBV4-1 with TRBJ1-6; possible D gene TRBD1, 5 bases. Trimming stripped 5 bases from V and 1 base from J, with 15 bases between. Germline assignment: CDR1 MGHRA and CDR2 YSYEKL. The CDR3 is 17 amino acids. In DNA form, the CDR3 reads TGCGCCAGCAGCTTCCTCCAGGGTCAATCCTATAATTCACCCCTCCACTTT. Its protein is CASSFLQGQSYNSPLHF.

This rearrangement joins TRBV5-1 to TRBJ2-3, with 7 bases fitting TRBD2. V gave up 0 bases and J gave up 2 bases; unmatched junction bases: 6. The CDR3 has 16 residues. CDR1 SGHRS and CDR2 YFSETQ come from the germline V gene. The DNA of the CDR3 is TGCGCCAGCAGCTTGGAGGGGAGGGCCAACACAGATACGCAGTATTTT. Protein sequence: CASSLEGRANTDTQYF.

This chain joins TRBV19 and TRBJ1-3; TRBD1 aligns across 7 bases. This CDR3 has 14 residues. Germline CDR1 is LNHDA and CDR2 is SQIVND (reference sequence). V gave up 10 bases and J gave up 3 bases; unmatched junction bases: 9. The CDR3 bases are TGTGCCACCCAACCGACAGGGAATGGAAACACCATATATTTT. It codes for CATQPTGNGNTIYF.

The chain carries TRBV19 and TRBJ1-1; 7 bases fit TRBD1. The CDR3 totals 14 residues. Germline assignment: CDR1 LNHDA and CDR2 SQIVND (reference sequence). V lost 5 bases and J lost 1; bases outside the gene matches: 4. CDR3 DNA: TGTGCCAGTAGTGTCCAGGGGGGGAACACTGAAGCTTTCTTT. As protein: CASSVQGGNTEAFF.

To note about this clone: The same CDR3 can be traced to other DNA sequences in this sample. V and J are TRBV18 and TRBJ1-4; D perhaps matches TRBD1 (5 bases). V was pared by 2 bases and J by 1 base, with 8 bases between. The CDR3 spans 15 residues. The V gene's germline CDR1 is KGHSH and CDR2 LQKENI. The CDR3 is CASSPSGGTNEKLFF. The DNA of the CDR3 is TGTGCCAGCTCACCATCGGGGGGAACTAATGAAAAACTGTTTTTT.

This clone was observed at least ten times. The rearrangement links TRBV28 to TRBJ1-1; D may be TRBD1 (5 bases). Deletions cut 5 bases from V and 1 base from J, with 14 bases between. This CDR3 is built from 15 residues. In germline, CDR1 is MDHEN, CDR2 SYDVKM. The CDR3 coding sequence is TGTGCCAGCAGTCCCACCAGGGCCGGGAACACTGAAGCTTTCTTT. It yields the protein CASSPTRAGNTEAFF.

V is TRBV18 and J is TRBJ1-1, with D possibly matching TRBD1 (5 bases). The CDR3 contains 15 residues. CDR1 and CDR2 from the germline V gene are KGHSH and LQKENI. V dropped 3 bases and J dropped 2 bases, with 13 bases sitting between them. Written as DNA, the CDR3 is TGTGCCAGCTCACCTCTCCGGGACGGAAACACTGAAGCTTTCTTT. Residues: CASSPLRDGNTEAFF.

The chain carries TRBV4-3 and TRBJ2-3; the D is unclear. From germline, CDR1 is LGHNA and CDR2 YSLEER. The V and J ends lost 0 bases and 3 bases respectively, with 7 bases between them. This CDR3 contains 14 residues. CDR3 nucleotides: TGCGCCAGCAGCCAAGATCCCAGAACAGATACGCAGTATTTT. It is translated as CASSQDPRTDTQYF.

The V and J genes are TRBV2 and TRBJ2-5, with TRBD2 identical over 7 bases. The length of the CDR3 is 13 residues. V dropped 7 bases and J dropped 5; count of bases not matched to a gene: 7. From germline, CDR1 is SNHLY and CDR2 FYNNEI. CDR3 sequence: CASIRLALETQYF. DNA for the CDR3: TGTGCCAGCATCCGACTAGCCCTCGAGACCCAGTACTTC.

This sequence joins TRBV5-1 and TRBJ2-2, with D maybe TRBD2 (6 bases). The CDR3 is 14 residues long. Germline-derived CDR1 and CDR2 are SGHRS and YFSETQ. With 2 bases removed from V and 7 bases from J, the gap between germline ends came to 12 bases. The DNA of the CDR3 is TGCGCCAGCAGCTTCGGGACTCTTTACGGGGAGCTGTTTTTT. Amino acid sequence: CASSFGTLYGELFF.

The gene calls are TRBV5-1 and TRBJ2-3, with 8 bases identical to TRBD2. The germline CDR1 and CDR2 sequences are SGHRS and YFSETQ. V dropped 0 bases and J dropped 4; count of bases not matched to a gene: 4. The CDR3 is 15 amino acids. The CDR3 sequence is CASSLVGGRSDTQYF. DNA of the CDR3: TGCGCCAGCAGCTTGGTCGGCGGGAGGTCAGATACGCAGTATTTT. The full variable domain, rest sourced from reference TRBV5-1 and TRBJ2-3, is KAGVTQTPRYLIKTRGQQVTLSCSPISGHRSVSWYQQTPGQGLQFLFEYFSETQRNKGNFPGRFSGRQFSNSRSEMNVSTLELGDSALYLCASSLVGGRSDTQYFGPGTRLTVL.

The chain combines TRBV7-2 with TRBJ2-1, with TRBD1 as a possible D gene (6 bases). The germline V gene has CDR1 SGHTA and CDR2 FQGNSA. CDR3 length: 12 residues. The V gene lost 3 bases and the J gene lost 10 bases, with 10 bases spanning the gap. The CDR3 coding sequence is TGTGCCAGCAGCTTTTCGCAGGGGGAGCAGTTCTTC. Translating gives CASSFSQGEQFF.

The chain uses TRBV6-4 and TRBJ1-6, with 7 bases aligning to TRBD1. The ends lost 2 bases at V and 7 bases at J; junction bases unmatched: 2. The germline V gene encodes CDR1 MRHNA and CDR2 SNTAGT. The CDR3 totals 14 residues. In nucleotides, the CDR3 is TGTGCCAGCAGTGACGACAGGGACAATTCACCCCTCCACTTT. This codes for CASSDDRDNSPLHF.

This clone was detected only once. The chain carries TRBV4-1 and TRBJ2-5; 7 bases align to TRBD2. V trimming: 5 bases; J trimming: 5 bases; junction bases outside the gene matches: 5. In germline, CDR1 is MGHRA, CDR2 YSYEKL. The CDR3 has 13 amino acids. This CDR3 reads CASSSRLAETQYF. CDR3 DNA: TGCGCCAGCAGCTCCCGACTAGCTGAGACCCAGTACTTC.

The genes are TRBV30 and TRBJ1-1, with TRBD1 as a possible D gene (6 bases). Per the germline V gene, CDR1 is GTSNPN and CDR2 is SVGIG (reference sequence). The CDR3 covers 11 residues. The CDR3 sequence: CARGGAAEAFF. CDR3 DNA: TGTGCTCGGGGGGGGGCCGCTGAAGCTTTCTTT.

V usage is TRBV21-1 and J usage is TRBJ2-7. TRBV21-1 is listed as a pseudogene. This CDR3 has 12 residues. The CDR3 coding sequence is TGTGCCAGCAGCAAAGACTCCTACGAGCAGTACTTC. Translating gives CASSKDSYEQYF.

This chain uses TRBV5-1 with TRBJ2-2, with 14 bases identical to TRBD2. The V gene's germline CDR1 is SGHRS and CDR2 YFSETQ. The CDR3 has 18 residues. Germline trimming cut 4 bases from V and 4 bases from J; bases unmatched to any gene: 9. The chain's CDR3 is CASSLGLAGATGTGELFF. The CDR3 nucleotides read TGCGCCAGCAGCCTGGGACTAGCGGGGGCCACTGGCACCGGGGAGCTGTTTTTT. The variable domain in full, completed from reference TRBV5-1 and TRBJ2-2, reads KAGVTQTPRYLIKTRGQQVTLSCSPISGHRSVSWYQQTPGQGLQFLFEYFSETQRNKGNFPGRFSGRQFSNSRSEMNVSTLELGDSALYLCASSLGLAGATGTGELFFGEGSRLTVL.

The rearrangement uses TRBV11-2 and TRBJ2-1; 7 nucleotides match TRBD1. The CDR3 length is 14 residues. The V and J ends lost 3 bases and 1 base, in that order; junction bases with no gene match: 0. Germline V gives CDR1 SGHAT, CDR2 FQNNGV. CDR3 region: CASSLGQSYNEQFF. DNA of the CDR3: TGTGCCAGCAGCTTGGGACAGTCCTACAATGAGCAGTTCTTC.

V gene TRBV30 combines with J gene TRBJ2-3; possible D gene TRBD2, 6 bases. Germline-derived CDR1 and CDR2 are GTSNPN and SVGIG (reference sequence). V was trimmed by 0 bases and J by 7 bases, leaving 17 bases between them. CDR3 size: 15 residues. The CDR3 coding sequence is TGTGCCTGGAGTGTTCCGGACTACCCTCCTTATACGCAGTATTTT. Translated, it gives CAWSVPDYPPYTQYF. The full variable domain, in which reference TRBV30 and TRBJ2-3 provide the parts outside the CDR3, is SQTIHQWPATLVQPVGSPLSLECTVEGTSNPNLYWYRQAAGRGLQLLFYSVGIGQISSEVPQNLSASRPQDRQFILSSKKLLLSDSGFYLCAWSVPDYPPYTQYFGPGTRLTVL.